Below, 25 T cell receptor beta chains from the same sample are listed, as sequenced in a study of T cell clones after liver transplantation (dated by TCRdb to between 2019 and 2020). Per the publication, the time point label means: pre-transplant. Library construction relied on the immunoSEQ multiplex PCR assay. What TCRdb holds here is the immuneACCESS table cut down to in-frame rearrangements. Part of the clones is not present; checked against another copy, under half of the missing clones reflect an unresolved V gene, and the others are unexplained. Across this sample there are more than 65,000 clones, with around nine tenths seen only once. About 2.5% of the sample goes to the ten largest clones. The sample consisted of CD4+ T cells from blood, taken before liver transplant. These receptors came from a human donor who received a liver transplant.

The chain recombines TRBV19 with TRBJ1-4; 12 nucleotides agree with TRBD1. This CDR3 comprises 15 residues. Germline V gives CDR1 LNHDA, CDR2 SQIVND (reference sequence). V trimming: 5 bases; J trimming: 10 bases; junction bases outside the gene matches: 8. CDR3 amino acids: CASSAPGQGALKLFF. The CDR3 bases are TGTGCCAGTAGTGCTCCGGGACAGGGGGCCTTAAAACTGTTTTTT.

The chain uses TRBV15 and TRBJ2-5; D might be TRBD1 (5 bases). The CDR3 runs 15 residues. Germline CDR1 LNHNV, CDR2 YYDKDF (reference sequence). V was cut by 4 bases and J by 5 bases, with 17 bases left in between. For the CDR3, the DNA is TGTGCCACCAGCAAGGGAACCGTGGCAGGGGAGACCCAGTACTTC. Protein: CATSKGTVAGETQYF.

V gene TRBV28 combines with J gene TRBJ1-4; TRBD1 aligns across 8 bases. In germline, CDR1 is MDHEN, CDR2 SYDVKM. V shed 2 bases, J shed 8 bases, and the junction held 10 bases outside the gene matches. The CDR3 sequence is 16 residues long. The CDR3 is CASSLAGGGFREKLFF. CDR3 nucleotides: TGTGCCAGCAGTTTAGCAGGGGGCGGCTTTCGGGAAAAACTGTTTTTT.

This clone was seen a handful of times. The V call is TRBV6-5, the J call TRBJ1-1; TRBD1 is a possible D gene (5 bases). V lost 7 bases and J lost 3, with 12 bases in between. This CDR3 comprises 13 residues. Per the germline V gene, CDR1 is MNHEY and CDR2 is SVGAGI. The CDR3 DNA reads TGTGCCAGCACCCGGGGGTGGCACACTGAAGCTTTCTTT. Amino acid sequence: CASTRGWHTEAFF.

The rearrangement joins TRBV7-9 to TRBJ2-3; possible D gene TRBD2, 6 bases. Germline V gene data show CDR1 as SEHNR and CDR2 as FQNEAQ (reference sequence). The CDR3 sequence is 14 residues long. V shed 7 bases and J shed 2 bases, with 13 bases lying between them. The CDR3 DNA reads as TGTGCCAGCACCCTATCGGGGGTCACAGATACGCAGTATTTT. Protein sequence: CASTLSGVTDTQYF. The whole variable domain, filled in from reference TRBV7-9 and TRBJ2-3, reads DTGVSQNPRHKITKRGQNVTFRCDPISEHNRLYWYRQTLGQGPEFLTYFQNEAQLEKSRLLSDRFSAERPKGSFSTLEIQRTEQGDSAMYLCASTLSGVTDTQYFGPGTRLTVL.

The chain recombines TRBV5-1 with TRBJ1-2; D not certain. V was trimmed by 0 bases and J by 1 base, leaving 7 bases between them. In germline, CDR1 is SGHRS, CDR2 YFSETQ. The CDR3 covers 14 residues. The CDR3: CASSLEGYNYGYTF. The CDR3, as DNA: TGCGCCAGCAGCTTGGAGGGATATAACTATGGCTACACCTTC.

As regards this clone: Other DNA sequences in the same sample also yield this CDR3. The gene calls are TRBV5-1 and TRBJ2-2; a weak D match, TRBD2 (5 bases). CDR3 length equals 14 residues. V was clipped by 0 bases and J by 2 bases, with 5 bases between them. CDR1 SGHRS and CDR2 YFSETQ come from the germline V gene. The CDR3 coding sequence is TGCGCCAGCAGCTTGGGGACTAACACCGGGGAGCTGTTTTTT. Translating it yields CASSLGTNTGELFF.

V is TRBV5-1 and J is TRBJ1-3; 8 nucleotides agree with TRBD1. The germline V gene encodes CDR1 SGHRS and CDR2 YFSETQ. This CDR3 has 17 amino acids. Germline trimming cut 1 base from V and 0 bases from J; bases unmatched to any gene: 6. CDR3: CASSLTGTGLSGNTIYF. CDR3 coding DNA: TGCGCCAGCAGCTTGACCGGGACAGGTCTCTCTGGAAACACCATATATTTT.

This sequence joins TRBV19 and TRBJ2-2, with D unresolved. Germline V CDR1 and CDR2: LNHDA, SQIVND (reference sequence). V dropped 5 bases and J dropped 1 base, with 5 bases sitting between them. The CDR3 length is 13 residues. CDR3 bases: TGTGCCAGTAGTCCTTTGAACACCGGGGAGCTGTTTTTT. As protein: CASSPLNTGELFF.

The genes are TRBV7-2 and TRBJ1-5, with D possibly matching TRBD1 (6 bases). V was pared by 4 bases and J by 2 bases, with 12 bases between. In germline, CDR1 is SGHTA, CDR2 FQGNSA. The CDR3 runs 15 residues. The CDR3 sequence: CASSSGQTGNQPQHF. The CDR3 nucleotides are TGTGCCAGCAGCTCCGGACAGACGGGCAATCAGCCCCAGCATTTT.

V is TRBV7-8 and J is TRBJ2-7, with D maybe TRBD1 (5 bases). This CDR3 comprises 16 residues. Per germline, CDR1 SGHVS and CDR2 FQNEAQ. V shed 0 bases and J shed 1 base, with 13 bases lying between them. The CDR3 region has the DNA TGTGCCAGCAGCTTAGCGGAAGGGGCCCCTTCCTACGAGCAGTACTTC. This sequence encodes CASSLAEGAPSYEQYF.

The V and J genes are TRBV13 and TRBJ2-7, with D possibly TRBD2 on 5 matching bases. This CDR3 comprises 16 residues. Germline assignment: CDR1 PRHDT and CDR2 FYEKMQ (reference sequence). The V and J ends lost 1 base and 0 bases respectively, with 13 bases between them. The CDR3 DNA is TGTGCCAGCAGCTTAGATCGCGGGCAAAGCTCCTACGAGCAGTACTTC. Translated, it gives CASSLDRGQSSYEQYF. The entire variable domain, with the rest obtained from reference TRBV13 and TRBJ2-7, is as follows: AAGVIQSPRHLIKEKRETATLKCYPIPRHDTVYWYQQGPGQDPQFLISFYEKMQSDKGSIPDRFSAQQFSDYHSELNMSSLELGDSALYFCASSLDRGQSSYEQYFGPGTRLTVT.

CDR3 sequence reads: CASSPGGEQYF. The CDR3 DNA follows: TGTGCCAGCAGCCCTGGCGGGGAGCAGTACTTC. V is TRBV7-2 and J is TRBJ2-7; the D gene is possibly TRBD2 (5 bases). The germline V gene encodes CDR1 SGHTA and CDR2 FQGNSA. This CDR3 region has 11 residues. Trimming left V 5 bases short and J 7 bases short, with 9 bases between.

This chain links TRBV2 with TRBJ1-4; D might be TRBD1 (5 bases). Trimming shortened V by 2 bases and J by 3 bases, and 7 bases separated the two germline ends. The CDR3 is made up of 14 amino acids. From germline, CDR1 is SNHLY and CDR2 FYNNEI. The CDR3 nucleotides read TGTGCCAGCAGTGAACTGGGGCCTAATGAAAAACTGTTTTTT. This translates into CASSELGPNEKLFF.

J is TRBJ1-1 and V is TRBV19, with TRBD1 as a possible D gene (6 bases). Trimming pared 6 bases from V and 4 bases from J, leaving 18 bases between. The CDR3 contains 15 residues. Looked up from germline, CDR1 is LNHDA and CDR2 is SQIVND (reference sequence). CDR3 protein: CASSIPSRGGTEAFF. Here the CDR3 DNA reads TGTGCCAGTAGCATCCCGTCCAGGGGCGGCACTGAAGCTTTCTTT.

V gene TRBV15 combines with J gene TRBJ1-3; weak D call: TRBD1 (5 bases). Germline CDR1 LNHNV, CDR2 YYDKDF (reference sequence). Trimming took 5 bases from V and 4 from J, leaving 9 bases between them. This CDR3 has 13 amino acids. In DNA form, the CDR3 reads TGTGCCACCAGCGGGGGACGGGGAAACACCATATATTTT. Residues: CATSGGRGNTIYF. The entire variable domain, with the rest obtained from reference TRBV15 and TRBJ1-3, is as follows: DAMVIQNPRYQVTQFGKPVTLSCSQTLNHNVMYWYQQKSSQAPKLLFHYYDKDFNNEADTPDNFQSRRPNTSFCFLDIRSPGLGDTAMYLCATSGGRGNTIYFGEGSWLTVV.

This clone was detected once. V gene TRBV7-2 combines with J gene TRBJ2-2; D gene unclear. Trimming cost V 5 bases and J 6 bases, with 13 bases left between them. This CDR3 has 14 amino acids. Germline assignment: CDR1 SGHTA and CDR2 FQGNSA. CDR3 DNA: TGTGCCAGCAGCGGCGCTGCCCCCCCCGGGGAGCTGTTTTTT. This translates into CASSGAAPPGELFF.

This clone was counted a single time. The rearrangement uses TRBV4-2 and TRBJ2-1; no clear D. The CDR3 spans 15 residues. The V gene's germline CDR1 is LGHNA and CDR2 YNFKEQ. Trimming left V 3 bases short and J 5 bases short, with 14 bases between. The CDR3 DNA follows: TGTGCCAGCAGCCACATTGACACTACTGACAATGAGCAGTTCTTC. Its protein product is CASSHIDTTDNEQFF.

CDR3 protein: CASSLYRGDFGNTIYF. The DNA of the CDR3 is TGTGCCAGCAGTTTATATCGGGGAGATTTCGGAAACACCATATATTTT. This chain uses TRBV28 with TRBJ1-3, with D unclear. Germline CDR1 is MDHEN and CDR2 is SYDVKM. V dropped 1 base and J dropped 4 bases, with 14 bases sitting between them. CDR3 length: 16 residues. Full variable domain (missing parts from reference TRBV28 and TRBJ1-3): DVKVTQSSRYLVKRTGEKVFLECVQDMDHENMFWYRQDPGLGLRLIYFSYDVKMKEKGDIPEGYSVSREKKERFSLILESASTNQTSMYLCASSLYRGDFGNTIYFGEGSWLTVV.

V is TRBV18 and J is TRBJ2-1; D call uncertain. Trimming left V 3 bases short and J 6 bases short, with 6 bases between. Germline V CDR1 and CDR2: KGHSH, LQKENI. The CDR3 is made up of 12 amino acids. In nucleotides, the CDR3 is TGTGCCAGCTCACCGACGGGCAATGAGCAGTTCTTC. It codes for CASSPTGNEQFF.

The V and J genes are TRBV14 and TRBJ2-3; D is perhaps TRBD2 (5 bases). Germline values: CDR1 SGHDN, CDR2 FVKESK. The CDR3 has 16 residues. V was shortened by 2 bases and J by 5 bases, with 17 bases between the two germline ends. In DNA, the CDR3 is TGTGCCAGCAGCCAAAGCGTAGCGAGGGAAATAGATACGCAGTATTTT. Encoded protein: CASSQSVAREIDTQYF. Variable domain in full (rest from reference TRBV14 and TRBJ2-3): EAGVTQFPSHSVIEKGQTVTLRCDPISGHDNLYWYRRVMGKEIKFLLHFVKESKQDESGMPNNRFLAERTGGTYSTLKVQPAELEDSGVYFCASSQSVAREIDTQYFGPGTRLTVL.

This chain connects TRBV5-4 to TRBJ2-1; TRBD2 aligns across 12 bases. The CDR3 consists of 15 residues. Trimming at V came to 0 bases and at J to 8 bases, leaving 3 bases not matched to a gene. Germline V gene lookup returns CDR1 SGHNT and CDR2 YYREEE (reference sequence). For the CDR3, the DNA is TGTGCCAGCAGCTTGGTGGCTAGCGGGGGGGATGAGCAGTTCTTC. Amino acid sequence: CASSLVASGGDEQFF.

The chain uses TRBV9 and TRBJ2-2; TRBD2 matches at 8 bases. Germline-derived CDR1 and CDR2 are SGDLS and YYNGEE. The CDR3 spans 17 residues. J was trimmed by 6 bases and V by 0 bases; bases with no gene match: 10. CDR3 nucleotide sequence: TGTGCCAGCAGCGTAGGTCCAGCGGGAGTTTCTCCCGGGGAGCTGTTTTTT. It is translated as CASSVGPAGVSPGELFF.

The chain carries TRBV20-1 and TRBJ1-1; D is unresolved. V lost 5 bases to trimming and J lost 7 bases, with 8 bases between them. The CDR3 is 10 residues long. Per the germline V gene, CDR1 is DFQATT and CDR2 is SNEGSKA (reference sequence). CDR3 sequence reads: CSALRVEAFF. CDR3 DNA sequence: TGCAGTGCTCTTAGGGTTGAAGCTTTCTTT.

The chain links TRBV7-2 to TRBJ1-2, with 12 nucleotides matching TRBD1. With 3 bases clipped from V and 6 bases from J, the junction kept 2 bases outside the gene matches. The CDR3 runs to 14 residues. Germline CDR1 SGHTA, CDR2 FQGNSA. The CDR3, as DNA: TGTGCCAGCAGCTTGGGACAGGGGGCTGATGGCTACACCTTC. Amino acid sequence: CASSLGQGADGYTF.